Listed below are T cell receptor beta chains from one sample, sequenced in a study of T cells in localized non-small cell lung cancer. Repertoires were generated with immunoSEQ multiplex PCR, while TCRdb's copy carries only in-frame clones and drops some. Of about 48,000 clones in the sample, 70% to 85% were seen once. Sequenced here: peripheral blood, sampled before any cancer treatment. These receptors originate from a man aged 40 to 70 with stage I squamous cell lung carcinoma. The CDR3 runs from the conserved cysteine through the conserved F or W. The D gene is left open where the match is weak. Rows may omit the clone size; those that give it use once, few, many or a size class.

d_gene,abundance,j_gene,v_gene,CDR3nt,CDR3aa
TRBD2,-,TRBJ2-2,TRBV5-1,TGCGCCAGCAGCTTGAGGGCTAGCGGGGGGGACCTCCCCGGGGAGCTGTTTTTT,CASSLRASGGDLPGELFF
TRBD1,-,TRBJ1-5,TRBV7-8,TGTGCCAGCAGCTTAGCCAGGGGGTCACGTTATAGCAATCAGCCCCAGCATTTT,CASSLARGSRYSNQPQHF
-,few,TRBJ1-5,TRBV19,TGTGCCAGTAGTATACAGGAGTTTCAGCCCCAGCATTTT,CASSIQEFQPQHF
-,once,TRBJ2-5,TRBV7-9,TGTGCCAGCACCTCGGGGGAGACCCAGTACTTC,CASTSGETQYF
-,-,TRBJ2-7,TRBV6-5,TGTGCCATCAGTGAGGGCGACTACGAGCAGTACTTC,CAISEGDYEQYF
-,-,TRBJ2-5,TRBV7-2,TGTGCCAGCAGCATAACAGGGACTGCGGAGACCCAGTACTTC,CASSITGTAETQYF
TRBD1,few,TRBJ2-1,TRBV6-1,TGTGCCAGTCTGACAGGGGGCAGGTCCTACAATGAGCAGTTCTTC,CASLTGGRSYNEQFF
-,-,TRBJ2-3,TRBV5-6,TGTGCCAGCAGCTGGCAGGGGCATGGTACGCAGTATTTT,CASSWQGHGTQYF
TRBD1,-,TRBJ1-2,TRBV30,TGTGCCTGGGGACAGGGTACAGTTGGCTACACCTTC,CAWGQGTVGYTF
-,-,TRBJ2-7,TRBV2,TGTGCCAGCAGTGAAGCTGGGGCTTACGAGCAGTACTTC,CASSEAGAYEQYF
-,-,TRBJ2-7,TRBV27,TGTGCCAGCAGTGGAGGACCCTACCAGGGGGAGCAGTACTTC,CASSGGPYQGEQYF
TRBD1,-,TRBJ1-6,TRBV7-9,TGTGCCAGCAGCGCAAGGACAGGGAGTCGTTCACCCCTCCACTTT,CASSARTGSRSPLHF
-,-,TRBJ2-7,TRBV7-2,TGTGCCAGCAGCTCCCAGGGTAACGGACACACGATATTC,CASSSQGNGHTIF
-,-,TRBJ1-2,TRBV6-5,TGTGCCAGCAGCCCCAACCGCGATTATGGCTACACCTTC,CASSPNRDYGYTF
-,once,TRBJ2-3,TRBV6-5,TGTGCCACCGGACAGGGAGGGGATACGCAGTATTTT,CATGQGGDTQYF
-,-,TRBJ1-2,TRBV2,TGTGCCAGCAGCCCGGCGGGTTCTAATAACTATGGCTACACCTTC,CASSPAGSNNYGYTF
-,-,TRBJ2-7,TRBV7-9,TGTGCCAGCAGCCCTCGGGAAGGGATGGCTTACGAGCAGTACTTC,CASSPREGMAYEQYF
TRBD2,-,TRBJ2-5,TRBV15,TGTGCCACGGGTACGGGGGGGAAAGAGACCCAGTACTTC,CATGTGGKETQYF
TRBD1,-,TRBJ2-5,TRBV19,TGTGCCAGTAGTATTAGGACAGGGTTGGGAGAGACCCAGTACTTC,CASSIRTGLGETQYF
-,-,TRBJ2-7,TRBV11-1,TGTGCCAGCAGCTTGGATTCGGGAGCCGAGCAGTACTTC,CASSLDSGAEQYF
-,once,TRBJ2-3,TRBV7-3,TGTGCCAGCAGCTTAATCGGACAGAAAGATACGCAGTATTTT,CASSLIGQKDTQYF
-,-,TRBJ2-7,TRBV2,TGTGCCAGCAGTGTCTTGCTACTGCCCTCGAAGCAGTACTTC,CASSVLLLPSKQYF
-,few,TRBJ2-3,TRBV4-2,TGTGCCAGCAGCCAAGTCATGGGGCAGGCCCCAGATACGCAGTATTTT,CASSQVMGQAPDTQYF
-,-,TRBJ2-1,TRBV10-3,TGTGCCATCAGTGAGAAGGGAGCTAGTAGCGGTGCTGAGCAGTTCTTC,CAISEKGASSGAEQFF